One sample yielded the 15 T cell receptor beta chains listed below, sequenced in a study of tumor-infiltrating lymphocytes in primary liver carcinoma. A primer in the constant region served to generate TCR beta cDNA from around 500 ng of total RNA. What produced the TCR beta libraries was three nested multiplex PCR rounds using slightly modified ARM-PCR. Investigators reported that the first two PCR rounds, at roughly 10 cycles each, used TRBV1-TRBV30 forward primers with a C-beta reverse primer. TCRdb used MiXCR to reprocess the multiplex PCR reads, holding one entry per CDR3 protein. Of around 120,000 distinct CDR3 sequences detected, around 70% appear once; the ten largest clones hold over 8%. Co-extraction of RNA and DNA was performed on roughly 17-32 mg of unsorted bulk tissue. The sample consisted of tumor-adjacent normal liver tissue. The receptors originated from a woman aged 60-75 years with primary liver carcinoma and hepatitis B virus infection.

The CDR3 DNA sequence: TGTGCCAGCCGGACTAGCGGGTCGGTGGGGGAGCTGTTTTTT. This encodes CASRTSGSVGELFF. The V and J genes are TRBV2 and TRBJ2-2; 11 bases line up with TRBD2. Trimming at V came to 8 bases and at J to 8 bases, leaving 7 bases not matched to a gene. CDR3 size: 14 residues. From germline, CDR1 is SNHLY and CDR2 FYNNEI.

As regards this clonotype: A read error may account for a junction end that differs from germline. The CDR3 reads CASSLTGQENYYGYSF. The CDR3 DNA reads TGTGCCAGCAGCCTCACGGGACAGGAAAACTACTATGGCTACAGCTTC. V is TRBV28 and J is TRBJ1-2, with 8 positions matching TRBD1. The CDR3 consists of 16 residues. Germline V gene data show CDR1 as MDHEN and CDR2 as SYDVKM.

The DNA for the CDR3 is TGTGCCAGCATCCATCGAGGCAGGGTGACAGATACCCACTATTTT. It codes for CASIHRGRVTDTHYF. The chain employs TRBV6-2 or TRBV6-3 and TRBJ2-3; perhaps TRBD1 as D (5 bases). The CDR3 consists of 15 residues. Germline V gene lookup returns CDR1 MNHEY and CDR2 SVGEGT. The germline V and J ends were trimmed by 7 bases and 15 bases, with 29 bases remaining between them.

The chain recombines TRBV6-1 with TRBJ2-4; 9 nucleotides match TRBD2. This CDR3 region has 19 residues. Germline V gene data show CDR1 as MNHNS and CDR2 as SASEGT. The J segment lost 5 bases and the V segment lost 1 base, leaving 15 bases of the junction unmatched. CDR3 in DNA: TGTGCCAGCAGTGAAGAGACAAGCGGGAGGACTAATGCCGAAAACATTCAGTACTTC. It is translated as CASSEETSGRTNAENIQYF.

About this clonotype: At one of its ends the junction is not consistent with the germline gene, which may arise from a read error. The V and J genes are TRBV7-9 and TRBJ2-3; 8 bases fit TRBD2. Germline CDR1 SEHNR, CDR2 FQNEAQ (reference sequence). The CDR3 is made up of 16 amino acids. DNA for the CDR3: TGTGCCAGCAGCCGCGGGGGGAGCCCCCACACAGATACGCAATATTTT. Translated: CASSRGGSPHTDTQYF.

On this clonotype itself: One base away lies a much larger clone, so this may be a sequencing read error. This rearrangement joins TRBV28 to TRBJ2-7; 7 bases map to TRBD1. The CDR3 covers 15 residues. V dropped 1 base and J dropped 2; count of bases not matched to a gene: 5. Germline V gene data show CDR1 as MDHEN and CDR2 as SYDVKM. CDR3 sequence (DNA): TGTGCCAGCAGTTTATATGGGACAGTGACCTACGAGCAGTACTTC. It translates to CASSLYGTVTYEQYF.

The count of this clonotype is one. The chain employs TRBV11-2 and TRBJ2-1, with TRBD2 matching 7 bases. The V gene end was trimmed by 1 base and the J gene end by 4 bases; junction bases not matched to a gene: 4. This CDR3 region has 15 residues. Germline loops: CDR1 SGHAT, CDR2 FQNNGV. The CDR3 is CASSLASGVYNEQFF. The CDR3 DNA reads as TGTGCCAGCAGCTTAGCTAGCGGAGTTTACAATGAGCAGTTCTTC.

This chain connects TRBV6-5 to TRBJ1-3; possibly TRBD1 for D (5 bases). From germline, CDR1 is MNHEY and CDR2 SVGAGI. Trimming pared 6 bases from V and 3 bases from J, leaving 15 bases between. There are 15 residues in the CDR3. For the CDR3, the DNA is TGTGCCAGCAGAAGGGACTGGTCCTATGGAAACACCATATATTTT. Its translation: CASRRDWSYGNTIYF.

The J gene is TRBJ1-1, the V gene TRBV30; D is unresolved. Trimming pared 2 bases from V and 11 bases from J, leaving 24 bases between. The CDR3 is 15 amino acids. Per germline, CDR1 GTSNPN and CDR2 SVGIG (reference sequence). The CDR3 DNA reads TGTGCCTGGAGTCCCCCCTCTGCGGCGAACATTGATGCTTTCTTT. The encoded protein is CAWSPPSAANIDAFF.

This clonotype was seen many times. This could be a read error, since a much larger clone is one nucleotide away. This chain connects TRBV29-1 to TRBJ1-1; weak D call: TRBD1 (6 bases). Between the trimmed V and J ends, which lost 4 bases and 2 bases, there was a span of 29 bases. This CDR3 has 19 residues. Germline loops: CDR1 SQVTM, CDR2 ANQGSEA. The CDR3 spells CSVVRRSPEGGPKNTEAFF. In nucleotides, the CDR3 is TGCAGCGTTGTTAGAAGATCTCCGGAAGGGGGGCCTAAAAACACTGAAGCTTTCTTT. Full variable domain (rest looked up from reference TRBV29-1 and TRBJ1-1): SAVISQKPSRDICQRGTSLTIQCQVDSQVTMMFWYRQQPGQSLTLIATANQGSEATYESGFVIDKFPISRPNLTFSTLTVSNMSPEDSSIYLCSVVRRSPEGGPKNTEAFFGQGTRLTVV.

Many counts were recorded for this clonotype. An end of the junction does not agree with germline; a read error may underlie this. The chain has TRBV5-1 and TRBJ1-4; 9 bases align to TRBD1. The CDR3 is 14 residues long. Germline assignment: CDR1 SGHRS and CDR2 YFSETQ. DNA for the CDR3: TGCGCCAGCAGCCCCGGACAGGGGAATGAGAAACTGTTTTTT. It yields the protein CASSPGQGNEKLFF.

Notes on this clonotype: Relative to the germline gene, one junction end is altered; a read error may explain this. The V gene is TRBV28, the J gene TRBJ2-1; 10 bases align to TRBD1. CDR1 and CDR2 (germline): MDHEN, SYDVKM. There are 15 residues in the CDR3. The CDR3 nucleotides are TGTGCCAGCAGTCGACAGGGGGCGTCCTACAATAAGCAGTTCTTC. It is translated as CASSRQGASYNKQFF.

On this clonotype: The missing conserved phenylalanine or tryptophan at the end of this CDR3 makes a read error likely. It is unclear where the CDR3 begins or ends on the DNA, so no DNA is shown, and the CDR3 is as TCRdb lists it. V is TRBV29-1 and J is TRBJ2-2; the D call in the table, TRBD2, was not verified against the DNA. Germline V gives CDR1 SQVTM, CDR2 ANQGSEA. The CDR3 numbers 14 amino acids, ends counted. CDR3 protein: CSVDAGMGSGELLS.

J is TRBJ2-7 and V is TRBV28, with D perhaps TRBD2 (6 bases). The CDR3 extends over 15 amino acids. Germline-derived CDR1 and CDR2 are MDHEN and SYDVKM. DNA of the CDR3: TGTGCTAGCTGGGGGTTACGGGGGAGCTCCTACGAGCAGTACTTC. Translated, it gives CASWGLRGSSYEQYF. Filled out from reference TRBV28 and TRBJ2-7, the complete variable domain reads DVKVTQSSRYLVKRTGEKVFLECVQDMDHENMFWYRQDPGLGLRLIYFSYDVKMKEKGDIPEGYSVSREKKERFSLILESASTNQTSMYLCASWGLRGSSYEQYFGPGTRLTVT.

About this clonotype: A read error may be the cause here, since a much bigger clone is one base away. V gene TRBV13 combines with J gene TRBJ2-1, with TRBD2 matching over 10 bases. The CDR3 length is 16 residues. CDR1 is PRHDT and CDR2 is FYEKMQ in the germline V gene (reference sequence). V was pared by 7 bases and J by 7 bases, with 13 bases of the junction left unmatched. The CDR3 DNA follows: TGTGCCAGCAACTCCCCCCTAGCGGGAGATATGAATGAGCAGTTCTTC. The encoded protein is CASNSPLAGDMNEQFF. The full variable domain, in which reference TRBV13 and TRBJ2-1 provide the parts outside the CDR3, is AAGVIQSPRHLIKEKRETATLKCYPIPRHDTVYWYQQGPGQDPQFLISFYEKMQSDKGSIPDRFSAQQFSDYHSELNMSSLELGDSALYFCASNSPLAGDMNEQFFGPGTRLTVL.